Listed here are 13 T cell receptor beta chains from one sample, sequenced in a study of tumor-infiltrating lymphocytes in primary liver carcinoma. Blood RNA originated from unsorted whole blood, with germline DNA additionally extracted. Starting material of 500 ng total RNA yielded TCR beta cDNA via a constant-region primer. Slightly modified ARM-PCR, run as three nested multiplex PCR rounds, produced the TCR beta libraries. Each of the first two PCR rounds ran roughly 9 cycles with TRBV1-TRBV30 forward and C-beta reverse primers. MiXCR, run by TCRdb on the multiplex PCR reads, gives a single entry per CDR3 protein. The profile shows fewer than 350,000 distinct CDR3 sequences, less than 75% of them singletons. Source material: peripheral blood. The receptor set was obtained from a man aged 40-50 years with primary liver carcinoma and hepatitis B virus infection.

The rearrangement links TRBV6-1 to TRBJ1-2; D gene uncertain. With 1 base removed from V and 1 base from J, the gap between germline ends came to 10 bases. Germline CDR1 is MNHNS and CDR2 is SASEGT. The CDR3 is 15 residues long. The CDR3 DNA is TGTGCCAGCAGTGAAGTGGGAAGTTATAACTATGGCTACACCTTC. It is translated as CASSEVGSYNYGYTF.

As concerns this clonotype: A junction end diverges from the germline sequence, so it may reflect a read error. The rearrangement uses TRBV5-6 and TRBJ2-1, with TRBD2 identical over 7 bases. This CDR3 contains 15 residues. CDR1 SGHDT and CDR2 YYEEEE come from the germline V gene. This CDR3 is CASSLFTGDYDEQFF. CDR3 DNA sequence: TGTGCCAGCAGCTTGTTCACTGGGGACTACGATGAGCAGTTCTTC.

Turning to this clonotype: The junction does not match germline at one end; this may be a read error. The chain employs TRBV4-3 and TRBJ2-1; TRBD2 agrees at 15 bases. The CDR3 runs 19 residues. CDR1 is LGHNA and CDR2 is YSLEER in the germline V gene. DNA of the CDR3: TGCGCCAGTAGCCAAGTTATGAGGACTAGCGGGAGGGCCGGCAATGAGCAGTTCTTC. This sequence encodes CASSQVMRTSGRAGNEQFF.

Details on this clonotype: Mismatch with germline at one junction end may stem from a read error. The J gene is TRBJ1-5, the V gene TRBV11-2, with D uncertain. Germline-derived CDR1 and CDR2 are SGHAT and FQNNGV. The CDR3 length is 15 residues. The CDR3 reads CVSSPSLFSNQPQHF. The CDR3 region has the DNA TGTGTCAGCAGCCCTAGCCTATTTAGCAATCAGCCCCAGCATTTT.

As to this clonotype: A much larger clone lies one base from this, so it may be a read error. The chain employs TRBV6-1 and TRBJ1-2, with 10 bases identical to TRBD1. This CDR3 has 15 residues. Germline V gene data show CDR1 as MNHNS and CDR2 as SASEGT. CDR3 bases: TGTGCCAGGAGTGAAGCCCGGGACAGGGGCAAAGGCTACACCTTC. Protein sequence: CARSEARDRGKGYTF.

CDR3 sequence: CASTLGSGDSQPQHF. DNA for the CDR3: TGTGCCAGCACCCTCGGATCAGGGGACAGTCAGCCCCAGCATTTT. This chain links TRBV7-9 with TRBJ1-5; 7 bases align to TRBD1. With V trimmed by 7 bases and J by 6 bases, 12 bases remained unmatched. Germline V gene data show CDR1 as SEHNR and CDR2 as FQNEAQ (reference sequence). The CDR3 has 15 residues.

As concerns this clonotype: One end of the junction varies from germline; a read error may be responsible. The CDR3 region has the DNA TGCGCCAGCAGTGAGTTCGGGACCGCGTTCTACGATGAGCAGTTCTTC. It is translated as CASSEFGTAFYDEQFF. J is TRBJ2-1 and V is TRBV10-2, with D perhaps assigned TRBD1 or TRBD2 (5 bases each). CDR1 is WSHSY and CDR2 is SAAADI in the germline V gene. The CDR3 length is 16 residues.

Comments on this clonotype: This clone may be a read error of a much larger clone one base away. The rearrangement uses TRBV7-9 and TRBJ1-1; a possible D gene is TRBD1 (6 bases). The CDR3 has 13 residues. The germline V gene has CDR1 SEHNR and CDR2 FQNEAQ (reference sequence). This CDR3 reads CASNLGQGSEAFF. The CDR3 nucleotides read TGTGCCAGCAACTTAGGTCAGGGGTCGGAAGCTTTCTTT.

About this clonotype itself: A read error is possible here, since a much larger clone lies one base away. V gene TRBV12-3 or TRBV12-4 combines with J gene TRBJ2-2; TRBD2 agrees at 11 bases. The CDR3 has 15 amino acids. CDR3 sequence reads: CVSSSTSGSPGELFF. The CDR3, as DNA: TGTGTCAGCAGCTCCACTAGCGGGAGCCCCGGGGAGCTGTTTTTT.

As DNA, the CDR3 is TGTGCCAGCAGCTTACTCCAGGGGGCGGCTGAGCAGTTCTTC. Translated: CASSLLQGAAEQFF. The rearrangement joins TRBV11-3 to TRBJ2-1; 8 nucleotides line up with TRBD1. From germline, CDR1 is SGHNT and CDR2 YENEEA. The trim removed 2 bases at V and 9 bases at J, leaving 6 bases unmatched. The length of the CDR3 is 14 residues.

The chain recombines TRBV10-3 with TRBJ2-5; either TRBD1 or TRBD2 may fit D (5 bases each). Looked up from germline, CDR1 is ENHRY and CDR2 is SYGVKD. With 2 bases removed from V and 5 bases from J, the gap between germline ends came to 18 bases. The CDR3 contains 16 residues. CDR3 region: CAISERDRVGEETQYF. As DNA, the CDR3 is TGTGCCATCAGTGAGCGGGACCGGGTAGGAGAGGAGACCCAGTACTTC.

About this clonotype: The missing conserved phenylalanine or tryptophan at the end of this CDR3 makes a read error likely. The rearrangement joins TRBV14 to TRBJ2-1, with D tentatively TRBD1 or TRBD2 (5 bases each). The CDR3 has 17 amino acids. Trimming stripped 1 base from V and 4 bases from J, with 17 bases between. Germline values: CDR1 SGHDN, CDR2 FVKESK. CDR3: CASSQAGTGPIYNEQFL. In DNA form, the CDR3 reads TGTGCCAGCAGCCAAGCCGGAACGGGACCCATATACAATGAGCAGTTCTTA.

In DNA, the CDR3 is TGTGCCAGCAATACGACACGGAGCTCCTATAATTCACCCCTCCACTTT. Translation: CASNTTRSSYNSPLHF. This rearrangement joins TRBV12-3 or TRBV12-4 to TRBJ1-6; D unresolved. The CDR3 sequence is 16 residues long. V was cut by 7 bases and J by 0 bases, with 13 bases left in between.